The source of this TCR beta chain is a study of T cells after yellow fever vaccination. On the study more broadly: When fractions had low cell numbers, they were prepared with SMART-Seq v4 Ultra Low Input. General study findings and limits: Overall, a small share of clonotypes was seen in both CD4 and CD8 compartments. It was the secondary response that reached its peak faster, day 5 versus 15, but it was weaker.

Ten or more counts support this clonotype. Its antigen is unidentified. CDR1 is KGHSH, CDR2 LQKENI, per germline. The CDR3 sequence is 14 residues long. Germline trimming cut 6 bases from V and 9 bases from J; bases unmatched to any gene: 11. Production of TCR cDNA was by 5'RACE template switching, which also added a universal primer site and UMIs. Via MiXCR, TCRdb re-called the 5' RACE reads, giving one row per CDR3 protein. This sample has some 600,000 distinct CDR3 sequences, with 17% found just once. This chain connects TRBV18 to TRBJ2-1, with 7 bases lining up with TRBD1. This sequence originates from a man aged 18-30 years who received the YFV17D yellow fever vaccine. Here the sequenced sample was PBMCs, taken less than 6 days after the first yellow fever vaccination. The CDR3 reads CASSFTGVDGEQFF. Written as DNA, the CDR3 is TGTGCCAGCTCGTTCACAGGGGTGGATGGTGAGCAGTTCTTC.